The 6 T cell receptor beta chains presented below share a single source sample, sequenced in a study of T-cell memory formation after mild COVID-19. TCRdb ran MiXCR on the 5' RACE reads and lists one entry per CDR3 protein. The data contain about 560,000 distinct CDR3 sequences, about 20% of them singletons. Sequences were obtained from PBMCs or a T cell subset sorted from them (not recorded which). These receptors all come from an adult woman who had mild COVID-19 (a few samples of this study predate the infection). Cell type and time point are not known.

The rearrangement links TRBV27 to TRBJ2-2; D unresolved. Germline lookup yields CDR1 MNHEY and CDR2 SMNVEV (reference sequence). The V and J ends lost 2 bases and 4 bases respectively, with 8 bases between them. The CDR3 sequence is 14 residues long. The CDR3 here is CASSLDWSTGELFF. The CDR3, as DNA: TGTGCCAGCAGTTTAGACTGGTCCACCGGGGAGCTGTTTTTT.

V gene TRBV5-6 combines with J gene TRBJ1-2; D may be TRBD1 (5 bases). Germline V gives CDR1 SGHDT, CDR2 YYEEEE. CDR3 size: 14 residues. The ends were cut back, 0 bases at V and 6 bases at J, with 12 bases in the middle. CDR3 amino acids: CASSLGRVGDGYTF. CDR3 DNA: TGTGCCAGCAGCTTGGGCAGGGTGGGCGATGGCTACACCTTC.

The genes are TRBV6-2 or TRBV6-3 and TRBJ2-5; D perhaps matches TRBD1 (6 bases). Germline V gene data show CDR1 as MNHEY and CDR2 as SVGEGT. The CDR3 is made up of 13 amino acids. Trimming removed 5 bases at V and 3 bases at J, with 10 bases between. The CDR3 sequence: CASSGAGEETQYF. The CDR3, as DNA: TGTGCCAGCAGTGGGGCAGGGGAAGAGACCCAGTACTTC.

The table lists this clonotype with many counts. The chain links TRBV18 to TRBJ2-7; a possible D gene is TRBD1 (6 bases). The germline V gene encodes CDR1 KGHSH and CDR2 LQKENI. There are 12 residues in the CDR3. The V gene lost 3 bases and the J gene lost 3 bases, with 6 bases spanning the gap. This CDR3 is CASSPTGYEQYF. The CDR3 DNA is TGTGCCAGCTCACCGACAGGCTACGAGCAGTACTTC.

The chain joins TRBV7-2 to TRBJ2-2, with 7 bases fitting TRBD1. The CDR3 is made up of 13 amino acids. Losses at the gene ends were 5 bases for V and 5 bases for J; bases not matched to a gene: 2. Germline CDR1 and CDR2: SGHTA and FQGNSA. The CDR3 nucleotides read TGTGCCAGCAGCCACAGGGGTACCGGGGAGCTGTTTTTT. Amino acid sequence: CASSHRGTGELFF.

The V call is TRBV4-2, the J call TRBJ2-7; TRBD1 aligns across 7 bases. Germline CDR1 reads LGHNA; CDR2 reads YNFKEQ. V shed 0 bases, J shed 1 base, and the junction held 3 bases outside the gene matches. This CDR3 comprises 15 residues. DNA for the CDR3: TGTGCCAGCAGCCAAGAATTCAGGGGGTCCTACGAGCAGTACTTC. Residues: CASSQEFRGSYEQYF.